In its sample, the clone carrying this T cell receptor (beta chain) was seen many times. Its antigen is not identified. This sample stems from a study of regulatory T cells in long-lasting Graves disease. TCR beta libraries were built with iRepertoire HTBI primers and Arm-PCR of CDR3 regions. One entry per CDR3 protein results from TCRdb running MiXCR on the multiplex PCR reads. Of around 470,000 distinct CDR3 sequences detected, 12% to 15% appear once; the ten largest clones hold approximately 19%. Time point specified: newly diagnosed GD, antithyroid drugs for less than 3 months. Preparation of the TCR library used RNA extracted from PBMCs. Diagnoses of Graves' disease were made by American Thyroid Association guidelines. A peripheral blood sample, around 8.6 milliliters in volume, was drawn into EDTA tubes. Study results and limitations: Persistent disease favored TRBV28, TRBJ1-2 and TRBJ2-5.

Trimming left V 5 bases short and J 0 bases short, with 10 bases between. This CDR3 region has 14 residues. The germline CDR1 and CDR2 sequences are GTSNPN and SVGIG (reference sequence). These data are also associated with another study on T cells in Graves' hyperthyroidism and ophthalmopathy.

This TCR came from a woman aged 45-60 years with Graves disease. The chain has TRBV30 and TRBJ1-4, with D perhaps matching TRBD1 (6 bases). The sequences come from peripheral blood mononuclear cells (PBMCs), collected at new diagnosis, from a patient treated with antithyroid drugs. The CDR3 reads CAWQGTTTNEKLFF. The CDR3 coding sequence is TGTGCCTGGCAGGGGACCACAACTAATGAAAAACTGTTTTTT.